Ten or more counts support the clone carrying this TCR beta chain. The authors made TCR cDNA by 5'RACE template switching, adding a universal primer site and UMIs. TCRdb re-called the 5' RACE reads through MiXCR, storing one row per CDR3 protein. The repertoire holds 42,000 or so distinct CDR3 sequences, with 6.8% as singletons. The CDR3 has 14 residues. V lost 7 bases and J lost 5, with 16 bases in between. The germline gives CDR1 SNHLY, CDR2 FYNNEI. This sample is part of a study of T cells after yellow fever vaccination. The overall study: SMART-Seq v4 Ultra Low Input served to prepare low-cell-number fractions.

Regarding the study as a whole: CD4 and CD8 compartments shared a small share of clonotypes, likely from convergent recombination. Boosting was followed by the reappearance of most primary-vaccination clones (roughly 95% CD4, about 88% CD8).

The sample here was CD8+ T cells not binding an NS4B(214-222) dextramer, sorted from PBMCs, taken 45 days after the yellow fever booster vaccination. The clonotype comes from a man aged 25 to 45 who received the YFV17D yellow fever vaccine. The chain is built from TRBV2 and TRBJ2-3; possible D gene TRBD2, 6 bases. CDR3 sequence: CASTQGRGGDTQYF. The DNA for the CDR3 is TGTGCCAGCACCCAGGGACGGGGAGGAGATACGCAGTATTTT.